This T cell receptor (beta chain) was observed in a study of blood T cell repertoires in COVID-19. V was pared by 5 bases and J by 10 bases, with 12 bases between. Germline V gene sequence: CDR1 SNHLY, CDR2 FYNNEI. The CDR3 covers 13 residues. Original processing methods: For nucleated cells, counts were estimated from reference gene primer amplification. Assay used: immunoSEQ multiplex PCR; TCRdb lists only in-frame clones, some missing. The V and J calls and the clone size are those of that table, but D and trimming were determined from the DNA. The table lists some 30,000 clones, 85% of them singletons.

The sample taken for sequencing was peripheral blood. The receptor was derived from a woman aged 60 to 75 with active COVID-19. The V call is TRBV2, the J call TRBJ1-6, with a possible D match to TRBD1 (6 bases). CDR3 in amino acids: CASSKDRLSPLHF. DNA of the CDR3: TGTGCCAGCAGTAAAGACAGGCTATCACCCCTCCACTTT.